This TCR beta chain was profiled in a study of molecular identifiers for immune sequencing clone quantification. This clonotype was seen at least ten times. CDR1 MNHNY and CDR2 SVGAGI come from the germline V gene (reference sequence). The CDR3 covers 15 residues. J was trimmed by 5 bases and V by 5 bases; bases with no gene match: 9. One entry per CDR3 protein results from TCRdb running MiXCR on the PCR reads. The table records about 510,000 distinct CDR3 sequences, roughly 23% of them present only once. The origin of this receptor is a human donor in good health. Some libraries in this study had Jurkat cell RNA spiked in. V usage is TRBV6-6 and J usage is TRBJ1-1, with 9 bases matching TRBD1. The sample consisted of naive CD8+ T cells from blood, with Jurkat cell RNA spiked in. The subset denotes: FACS-sorted CD8+CD4-CCR7+CD45RA+ naive T cells. CDR3 region: CASSPPDRGDTEAFF. As DNA, the CDR3 is TGTGCCAGCAGTCCCCCTGACAGGGGGGATACTGAAGCTTTCTTT.